This passage covers 5 T cell receptor beta chains from one sample sequenced in a study of cytomegalovirus exposure and HLA in healthy donors. Vbeta (60) and Jbeta (13) primers were used in the PCR. Measured with immunoSEQ multiplex PCR; TCRdb has only the in-frame clones, and not every one. This table holds under 150,000 clones. Input material: PBMCs. The receptors were sampled from a woman aged 55-75 years in good health and CMV-seronegative.

The chain carries TRBV7-9 and TRBJ2-7; 7 nucleotides match TRBD1. Germline V gives CDR1 SEHNR, CDR2 FQNEAQ (reference sequence). J lost 2 bases, V lost 2 bases, and 3 bases had no gene match. The CDR3 is 14 residues long. The CDR3 region has the DNA TGTGCCAGCAGCTTACATCAGGGGGCCTACGAGCAGTACTTC. Protein: CASSLHQGAYEQYF.

The chain uses TRBV11-3 and TRBJ2-1; TRBD2 matches at 9 bases. V shed 1 base, J shed 4 bases, and the junction held 8 bases outside the gene matches. Per germline, CDR1 SGHNT and CDR2 YENEEA. The CDR3 covers 17 residues. The CDR3 bases are TGTGCCAGCAGCTTAGGGATAGCGGGAGTTCTGTACAATGAGCAGTTCTTC. It is translated as CASSLGIAGVLYNEQFF. The full variable domain, completed using reference TRBV11-3 and TRBJ2-1, is EAGVVQSPRYKIIEKKQPVAFWCNPISGHNTLYWYLQNLGQGPELLIRYENEEAVDDSQLPKDRFSAERLKGVDSTLKIQPAELGDSAVYLCASSLGIAGVLYNEQFFGPGTRLTVL.

The genes are TRBV4-1 and TRBJ2-5; 8 nucleotides line up with TRBD2. The V gene's germline CDR1 is MGHRA and CDR2 YSYEKL. J gave up 1 base and V 4 bases, and 5 bases lay outside the gene matches. The CDR3 is 15 amino acids. This CDR3 is CASSLGLAGQETQYF. Here the CDR3 DNA reads TGCGCCAGCAGCCTAGGACTAGCAGGCCAAGAGACCCAGTACTTC.

The genes are TRBV29-1 and TRBJ2-2, with TRBD2 identical over 13 bases. The CDR3 has 17 residues. With 6 bases clipped from V and 1 base from J, the junction kept 8 bases outside the gene matches. CDR1 is SQVTM and CDR2 is ANQGSEA in the germline V gene. CDR3 loop: CSVPGTSGTLNTGELFF. DNA of the CDR3: TGCAGCGTCCCCGGGACTAGCGGGACCCTGAACACCGGGGAGCTGTTTTTT.

This chain connects TRBV6-1 to TRBJ1-5; no definite D call. The CDR3 length is 15 residues. The V gene lost 1 base and the J gene lost 12 bases, with 19 bases spanning the gap. The V gene's germline CDR1 is MNHNS and CDR2 SASEGT. This chain's CDR3 is CASSEGQPALFDQHF. The CDR3 region has the DNA TGTGCCAGCAGTGAAGGGCAACCCGCTCTCTTCGACCAGCATTTT.